This T cell receptor (beta chain) was found in a study of regulatory T cells in long-lasting Graves disease. This clonotype was observed a handful of times. Documented time point: newly diagnosed GD, antithyroid drugs for less than 3 months. RNA isolated from PBMCs was used to make the TCR library. Construction of the TCR beta libraries employed iRepertoire HTBI primers in conjunction with Arm-PCR of CDR3 regions. In TCRdb, the multiplex PCR reads were re-called with MiXCR into one record per CDR3 protein. This table holds about 540,000 distinct CDR3 sequences, 13% found once. Germline-derived CDR1 and CDR2 are SEHNR and FQNEAQ (reference sequence). Trimming removed 0 bases at V and 4 bases at J, with 16 bases between. The CDR3 has 16 amino acids. This sample also belongs to another study, concerning T cells in Graves' hyperthyroidism and ophthalmopathy.

This TCR derives from a man between 25 and 39 years old with Graves disease. The gene calls are TRBV7-9 and TRBJ2-7; TRBD1 is a possible D gene (5 bases). This specimen consisted of peripheral blood mononuclear cells (PBMCs), obtained at new diagnosis, from a patient treated with antithyroid drugs. CDR3 loop: CASSLAGVVGNYEQYF. The CDR3 DNA reads as TGTGCCAGCAGCTTAGCAGGGGTAGTAGGGAATTACGAGCAGTACTTC.